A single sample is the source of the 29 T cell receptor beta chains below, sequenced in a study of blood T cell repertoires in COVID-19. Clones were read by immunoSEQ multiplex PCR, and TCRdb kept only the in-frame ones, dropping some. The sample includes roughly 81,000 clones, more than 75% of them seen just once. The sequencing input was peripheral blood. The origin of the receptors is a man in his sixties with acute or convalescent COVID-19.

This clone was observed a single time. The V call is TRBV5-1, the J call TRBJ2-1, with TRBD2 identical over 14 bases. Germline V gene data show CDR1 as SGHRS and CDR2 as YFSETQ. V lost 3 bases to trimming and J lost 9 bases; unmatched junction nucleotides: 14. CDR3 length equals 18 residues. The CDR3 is CASSSGTSGSLYSLEQFF. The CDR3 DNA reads TGCGCCAGCAGCTCGGGGACTAGCGGGAGTTTGTATTCTCTTGAGCAGTTCTTC. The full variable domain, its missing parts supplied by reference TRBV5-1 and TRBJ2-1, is KAGVTQTPRYLIKTRGQQVTLSCSPISGHRSVSWYQQTPGQGLQFLFEYFSETQRNKGNFPGRFSGRQFSNSRSEMNVSTLELGDSALYLCASSSGTSGSLYSLEQFFGPGTRLTVL.

In DNA, the CDR3 is TGTGCCAGCAGTCTACAGAGACAAGAGACCCAGTACTTC. Protein: CASSLQRQETQYF. This chain links TRBV6-5 with TRBJ2-5; D gene ambiguous. Trimming removed 5 bases from V and 2 bases from J, with 9 bases in between. Germline V gene data show CDR1 as MNHEY and CDR2 as SVGAGI. The CDR3 loop spans 13 amino acids.

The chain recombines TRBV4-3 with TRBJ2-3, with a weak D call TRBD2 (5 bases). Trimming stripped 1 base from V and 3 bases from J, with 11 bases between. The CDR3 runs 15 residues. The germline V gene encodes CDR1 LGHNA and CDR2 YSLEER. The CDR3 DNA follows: TGCGCCAGCAGCCAAGTGGTCTCGGGGACAGATACGCAGTATTTT. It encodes CASSQVVSGTDTQYF.

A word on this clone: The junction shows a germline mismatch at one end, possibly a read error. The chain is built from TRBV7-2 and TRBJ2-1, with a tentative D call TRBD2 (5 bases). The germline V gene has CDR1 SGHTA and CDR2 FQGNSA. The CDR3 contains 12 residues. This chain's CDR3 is CASTLTGNEQFF. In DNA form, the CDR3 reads TGTGCCAGCACCTTAACGGGAAATGAGCAGTTCTTC.

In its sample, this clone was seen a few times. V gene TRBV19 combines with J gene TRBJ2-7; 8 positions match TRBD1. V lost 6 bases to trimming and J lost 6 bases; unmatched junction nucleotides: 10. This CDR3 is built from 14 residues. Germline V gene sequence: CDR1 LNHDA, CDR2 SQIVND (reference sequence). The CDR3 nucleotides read TGTGCCAGTAGGGCGGCAGGGGGCAGGAGCGAGCAGTACTTC. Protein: CASRAAGGRSEQYF.

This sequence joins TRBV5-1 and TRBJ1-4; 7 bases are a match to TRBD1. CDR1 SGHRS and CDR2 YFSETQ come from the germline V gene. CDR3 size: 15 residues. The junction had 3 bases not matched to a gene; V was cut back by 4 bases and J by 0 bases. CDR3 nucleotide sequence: TGCGCCAGCAGCACAGGACAGGCAACTAATGAAAAACTGTTTTTT. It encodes CASSTGQATNEKLFF.

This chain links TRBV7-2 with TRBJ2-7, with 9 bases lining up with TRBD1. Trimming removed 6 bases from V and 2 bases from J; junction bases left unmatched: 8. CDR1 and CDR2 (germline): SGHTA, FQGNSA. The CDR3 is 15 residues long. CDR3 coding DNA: TGTGCCAGCAGTCGCACCGGGACAGGGACCTACGAGCAGTACTTC. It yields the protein CASSRTGTGTYEQYF.

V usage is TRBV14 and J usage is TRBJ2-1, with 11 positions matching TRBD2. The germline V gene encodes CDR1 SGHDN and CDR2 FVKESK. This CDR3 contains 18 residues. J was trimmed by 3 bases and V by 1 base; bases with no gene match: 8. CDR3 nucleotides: TGTGCCAGCAGCCAAGCGAGACTAGCGGGGTTAGACTACAATGAGCAGTTCTTC. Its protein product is CASSQARLAGLDYNEQFF. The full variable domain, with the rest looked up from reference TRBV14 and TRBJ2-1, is EAGVTQFPSHSVIEKGQTVTLRCDPISGHDNLYWYRRVMGKEIKFLLHFVKESKQDESGMPNNRFLAERTGGTYSTLKVQPAELEDSGVYFCASSQARLAGLDYNEQFFGPGTRLTVL.

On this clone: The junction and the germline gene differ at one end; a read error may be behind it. CDR3 amino acids: CASSYGTGERADTQYF. The CDR3 nucleotides read TGTGCTAGCAGCTACGGGACGGGGGAGCGGGCAGATACGCAGTATTTT. V usage is TRBV7-7 and J usage is TRBJ2-3; D is perhaps TRBD2 (6 bases). This CDR3 spans 16 amino acids. Germline-derived CDR1 and CDR2 are SSHAT and FNYEAQ (reference sequence).

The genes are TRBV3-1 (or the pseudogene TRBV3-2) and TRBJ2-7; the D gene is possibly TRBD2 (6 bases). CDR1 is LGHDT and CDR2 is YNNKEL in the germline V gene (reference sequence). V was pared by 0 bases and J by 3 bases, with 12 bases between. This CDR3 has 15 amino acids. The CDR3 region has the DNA TGTGCCAGCAGCCAAGATTTGGGGGGAGACTACGAGCAGTACTTC. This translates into CASSQDLGGDYEQYF.

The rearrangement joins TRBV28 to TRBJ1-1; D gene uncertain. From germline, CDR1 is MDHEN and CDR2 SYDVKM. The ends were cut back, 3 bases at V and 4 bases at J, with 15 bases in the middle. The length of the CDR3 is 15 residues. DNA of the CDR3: TGTGCCAGCAGTTTGGCCCGAGGACTTGGCACTGAAGCTTTCTTT. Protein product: CASSLARGLGTEAFF.

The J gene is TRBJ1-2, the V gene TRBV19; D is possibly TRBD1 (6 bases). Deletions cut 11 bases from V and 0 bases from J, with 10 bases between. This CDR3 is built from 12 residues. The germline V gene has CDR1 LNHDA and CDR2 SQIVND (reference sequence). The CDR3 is CAGQITNYGYTF. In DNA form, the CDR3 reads TGTGCCGGACAGATTACTAACTATGGCTACACCTTC.

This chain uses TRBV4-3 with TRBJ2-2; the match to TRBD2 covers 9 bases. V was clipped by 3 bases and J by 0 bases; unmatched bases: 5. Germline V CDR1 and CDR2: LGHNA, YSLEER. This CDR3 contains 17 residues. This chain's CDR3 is CASSQALAGSNTGELFF. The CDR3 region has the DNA TGCGCCAGCAGCCAGGCCCTAGCGGGGTCGAACACCGGGGAGCTGTTTTTT.

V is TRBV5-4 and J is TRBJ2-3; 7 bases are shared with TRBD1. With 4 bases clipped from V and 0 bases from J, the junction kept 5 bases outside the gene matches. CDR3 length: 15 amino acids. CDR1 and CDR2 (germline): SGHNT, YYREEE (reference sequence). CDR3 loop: CASSRQQGSTDTQYF. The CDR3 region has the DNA TGTGCCAGCAGCCGCCAACAGGGGAGCACAGATACGCAGTATTTT.

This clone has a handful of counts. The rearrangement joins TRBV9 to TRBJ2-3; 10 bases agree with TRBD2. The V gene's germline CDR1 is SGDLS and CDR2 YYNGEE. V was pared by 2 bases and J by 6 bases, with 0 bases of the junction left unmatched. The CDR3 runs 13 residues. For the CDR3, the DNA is TGTGCCAGCAGCGTGGGACTAGCGGATACGCAGTATTTT. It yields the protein CASSVGLADTQYF.

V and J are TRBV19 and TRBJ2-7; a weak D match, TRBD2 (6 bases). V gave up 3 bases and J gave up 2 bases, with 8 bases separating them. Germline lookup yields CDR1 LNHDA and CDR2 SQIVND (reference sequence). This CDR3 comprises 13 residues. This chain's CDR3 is CASSMAGTYEQYF. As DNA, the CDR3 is TGTGCCAGTAGTATGGCGGGAACCTACGAGCAGTACTTC.

CDR3 sequence (DNA): TGCAGCGGGAGTCGCCCTGACACCGGGGAGCTGTTTTTT. Its translation: CSGSRPDTGELFF. The chain employs TRBV29-1 and TRBJ2-2; D not resolved. The V gene's germline CDR1 is SQVTM and CDR2 ANQGSEA. This CDR3 region has 13 residues. V gave up 7 bases and J gave up 3 bases, with 12 bases separating them.

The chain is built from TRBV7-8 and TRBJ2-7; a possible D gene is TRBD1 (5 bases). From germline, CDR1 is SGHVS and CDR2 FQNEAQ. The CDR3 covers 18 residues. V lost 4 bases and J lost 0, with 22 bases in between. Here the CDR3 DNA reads TGTGCCAGCAGCTCAGGGCGATCGGACATTTATAGCTCCTACGAGCAGTACTTC. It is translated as CASSSGRSDIYSSYEQYF. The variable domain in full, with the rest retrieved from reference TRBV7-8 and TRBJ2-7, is GAGVSQSPRYKVAKRGQDVALRCDPISGHVSLFWYQQALGQGPEFLTYFQNEAQLDKSGLPSDRFFAERPEGSVSTLKIQRTQQEDSAVYLCASSSGRSDIYSSYEQYFGPGTRLTVT.

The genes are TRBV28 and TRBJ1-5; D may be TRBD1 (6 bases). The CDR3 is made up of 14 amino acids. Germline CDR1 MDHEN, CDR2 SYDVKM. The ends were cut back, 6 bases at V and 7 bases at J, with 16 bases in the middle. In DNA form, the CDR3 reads TGTGCCAGCAGCTTCATCCAAGACAGGCAGCCCCAGCATTTT. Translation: CASSFIQDRQPQHF.

The CDR3 spells CASSPQARGADTQYF. The CDR3 nucleotides read TGTGCCAGTAGTCCCCAGGCCCGGGGAGCGGATACGCAGTATTTT. The chain employs TRBV19 and TRBJ2-3; D might be TRBD2 (5 bases). CDR1 is LNHDA, CDR2 SQIVND, per germline (reference sequence). The length of the CDR3 is 15 residues. Trimming removed 5 bases from V and 6 bases from J, with 18 bases in between. The variable domain in full, with the rest retrieved from reference TRBV19 and TRBJ2-3, is DGGITQSPKYLFRKEGQNVTLSCEQNLNHDAMYWYRQDPGQGLRLIYYSQIVNDFQKGDIAEGYSVSREKKESFPLTVTSAQKNPTAFYLCASSPQARGADTQYFGPGTRLTVL.

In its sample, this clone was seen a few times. Here the CDR3 reads CASSLGTTFRQGYTF. CDR3 bases: TGTGCCAGCAGCTTAGGGACAACATTTCGACAGGGCTACACCTTC. V usage is TRBV7-2 and J usage is TRBJ1-2; a possible D gene is TRBD1 (5 bases). Germline values: CDR1 SGHTA, CDR2 FQGNSA. V was shortened by 1 base and J by 8 bases, with 17 bases between the two germline ends. This CDR3 region has 15 residues.

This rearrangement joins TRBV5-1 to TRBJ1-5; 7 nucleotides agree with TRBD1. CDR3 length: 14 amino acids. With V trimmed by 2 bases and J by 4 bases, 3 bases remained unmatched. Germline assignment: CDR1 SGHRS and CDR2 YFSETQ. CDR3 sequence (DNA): TGCGCCAGCAGCTTTACAGGGGAGAATCAGCCCCAGCATTTT. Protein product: CASSFTGENQPQHF.

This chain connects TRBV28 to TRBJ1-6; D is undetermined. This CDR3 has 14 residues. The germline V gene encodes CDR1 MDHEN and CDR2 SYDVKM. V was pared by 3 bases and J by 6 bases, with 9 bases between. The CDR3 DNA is TGTGCCAGCAGTTTGGAACAGATTAATTCACCCCTCCACTTT. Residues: CASSLEQINSPLHF.

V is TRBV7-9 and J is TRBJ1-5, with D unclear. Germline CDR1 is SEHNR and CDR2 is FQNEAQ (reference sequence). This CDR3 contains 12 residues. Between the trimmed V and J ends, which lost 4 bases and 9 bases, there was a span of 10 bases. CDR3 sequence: CASSSSNSPQHF. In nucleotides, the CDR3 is TGTGCCAGCAGCTCGAGTAATTCGCCCCAGCATTTT.

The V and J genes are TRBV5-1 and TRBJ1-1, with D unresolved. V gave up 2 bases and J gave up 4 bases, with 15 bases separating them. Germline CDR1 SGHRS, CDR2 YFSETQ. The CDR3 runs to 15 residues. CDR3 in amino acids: CASSLRTGEGTEAFF. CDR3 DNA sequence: TGCGCCAGCAGCTTAAGGACGGGAGAGGGCACTGAAGCTTTCTTT.

This CDR3 reads CASSLSQRTGELFF. The DNA of the CDR3 is TGCGCCAGCAGCTTGTCCCAGCGCACCGGGGAGCTGTTTTTT. V and J are TRBV5-1 and TRBJ2-2; D unclear. This CDR3 is 14 amino acids long. Germline V gene data show CDR1 as SGHRS and CDR2 as YFSETQ. Trimming took off 1 base at V and 4 bases at J, with 8 bases between the two ends. The variable domain in full, completed from reference TRBV5-1 and TRBJ2-2, reads KAGVTQTPRYLIKTRGQQVTLSCSPISGHRSVSWYQQTPGQGLQFLFEYFSETQRNKGNFPGRFSGRQFSNSRSEMNVSTLELGDSALYLCASSLSQRTGELFFGEGSRLTVL.

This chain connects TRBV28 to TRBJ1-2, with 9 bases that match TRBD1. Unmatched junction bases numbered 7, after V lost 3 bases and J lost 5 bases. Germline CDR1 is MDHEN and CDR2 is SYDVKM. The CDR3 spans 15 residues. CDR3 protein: CASSFATGGLYGYTF. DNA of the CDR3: TGTGCCAGCAGTTTCGCAACAGGGGGCCTTTATGGCTACACCTTC.

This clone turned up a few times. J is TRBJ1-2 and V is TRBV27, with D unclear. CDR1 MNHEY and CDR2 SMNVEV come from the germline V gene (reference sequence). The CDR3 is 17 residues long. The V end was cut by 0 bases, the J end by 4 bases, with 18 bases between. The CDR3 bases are TGTGCCAGCAGTTTATCGAAGGCAGGAAAAATTGCCTATGGCTACACCTTC. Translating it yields CASSLSKAGKIAYGYTF.

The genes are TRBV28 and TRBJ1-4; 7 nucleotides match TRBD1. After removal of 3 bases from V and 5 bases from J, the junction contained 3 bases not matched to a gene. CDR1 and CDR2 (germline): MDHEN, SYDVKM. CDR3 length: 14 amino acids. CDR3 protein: CASSLGQWNEKLFF. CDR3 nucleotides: TGTGCCAGCAGTTTGGGACAGTGGAATGAAAAACTGTTTTTT.